This T cell receptor beta chain comes out of a study of response to subunit inactivated influenza vaccine. Using its own MiXCR run on the RT-PCR reads, TCRdb lists one record per CDR3 protein. The sample consists of hundreds of thousands of distinct CDR3 sequences, 14% of them appearing once. CDR3 size: 13 residues. Germline V gene data show CDR1 as SEHNR and CDR2 as FQNEAQ (reference sequence). The V and J ends lost 3 bases and 4 bases respectively, with 10 bases between them. Whole-study findings and limits: The study's authors posited that every seasonal influenza vaccination enlists few new T cells.

This clonotype occurred a few times. Its antigen is unidentified. This receptor was taken from a man aged 45-65 years who received an inactivated influenza vaccine. The sample here was PBMCs from blood, taken roughly 2 weeks before vaccination. The V call is TRBV7-9, the J call TRBJ2-7, with a possible D match to TRBD1 (6 bases). The CDR3 nucleotides are TGTGCCAGCAGCTTTACCCAGGGGTACGAGCAGTACTTC. Translation gives CASSFTQGYEQYF.